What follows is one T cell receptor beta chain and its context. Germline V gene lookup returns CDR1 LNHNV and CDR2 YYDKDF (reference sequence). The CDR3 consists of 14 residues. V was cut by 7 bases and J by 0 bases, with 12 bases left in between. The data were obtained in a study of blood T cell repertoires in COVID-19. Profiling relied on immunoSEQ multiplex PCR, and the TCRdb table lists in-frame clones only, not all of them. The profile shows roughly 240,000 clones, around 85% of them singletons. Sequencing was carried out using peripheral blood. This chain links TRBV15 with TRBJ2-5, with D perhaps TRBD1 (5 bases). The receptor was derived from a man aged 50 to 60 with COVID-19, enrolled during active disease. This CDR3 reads CATTGQSYQETQYF. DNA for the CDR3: TGTGCCACCACAGGGCAGTCGTACCAAGAGACCCAGTACTTC.